This T cell receptor (beta chain) is drawn from a study of T cells after yellow fever vaccination. Whole-study results and caveats: Most clones from primary vaccination resurfaced after the booster (approximately 96% CD4, approximately 87% CD8). Clonotypes shared by both compartments, CD4 and CD8, made up a small share.

It was through 5'RACE template switching that TCR cDNA was made, with a universal primer site and UMIs added. TCRdb reprocessed the 5' RACE reads via MiXCR and lists one record per CDR3 protein. The sample has 400,000 to 650,000 distinct CDR3 sequences, 21% seen once. Points on this clonotype: The antigen is undetermined.

The CDR3 is made up of 13 amino acids. The V end was cut by 1 base, the J end by 2 bases, with 6 bases between. Germline V gene lookup returns CDR1 LNHNV and CDR2 YYDKDF (reference sequence). This chain links TRBV15 with TRBJ2-7; no definite D call. This receptor was obtained from a young man who received the YFV17D yellow fever vaccine. The sample consisted of PBMCs, taken around 3 weeks after the first yellow fever vaccination. Here the CDR3 reads CATSRGKAYEQYF. The DNA of the CDR3 is TGTGCCACCAGCAGAGGGAAGGCCTACGAGCAGTACTTC.